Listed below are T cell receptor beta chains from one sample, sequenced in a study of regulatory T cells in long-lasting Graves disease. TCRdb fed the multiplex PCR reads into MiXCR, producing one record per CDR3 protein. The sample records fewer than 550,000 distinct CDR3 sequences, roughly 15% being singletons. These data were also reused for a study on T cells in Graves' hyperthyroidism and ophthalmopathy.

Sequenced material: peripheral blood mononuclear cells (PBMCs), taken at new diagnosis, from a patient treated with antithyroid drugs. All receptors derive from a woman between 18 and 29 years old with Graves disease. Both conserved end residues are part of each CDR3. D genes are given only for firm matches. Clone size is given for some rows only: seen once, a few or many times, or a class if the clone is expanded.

CASSLEGLAGSYSYNEQFF	TGTGCCAGCAGCCTAGAGGGACTAGCGGGATCCTACTCCTACAATGAGCAGTTCTTC	TRBV3-1	NA	TRBJ2-1	TRBD2
CASSRSPDYEQYF	TGTGCCAGCAGCCGGTCCCCCGACTACGAGCAGTACTTC	TRBV7-9	many	TRBJ2-7	NA
CASSIDPGAWTGELFF	TGTGCCAGTAGTATAGACCCGGGAGCATGGACCGGGGAGCTGTTTTTT	TRBV19	once	TRBJ2-2	NA
CASSDHGGGSPLHF	TGTGCCAGCAGTGACCATGGGGGGGGGTCACCCCTCCACTTT	TRBV2	few	TRBJ1-6	NA
CATTGQLNTEAFF	TGTGCCACCACGGGACAGCTGAACACTGAAGCTTTCTTT	TRBV28	many	TRBJ1-1	TRBD1
CASSESTSGRPSSYNEQFF	TGCGCCAGCAGTGAGTCGACTAGCGGGAGGCCTAGCTCCTACAATGAGCAGTTCTTC	TRBV10-1	NA	TRBJ2-1	TRBD2
CACQDRGETQYF	TGTGCCTGCCAGGACAGGGGAGAGACCCAGTACTTC	TRBV28	few	TRBJ2-5	TRBD1
CASSVKSEGTEAFF	TGCGCCAGCAGTGTTAAGTCGGAGGGGACTGAAGCTTTCTTT	TRBV10-1	NA	TRBJ1-1	NA
CASSLTLAGLYNEQFF	TGCGCCAGCAGCTTGACCCTAGCGGGATTATACAATGAGCAGTTCTTC	TRBV5-1	NA	TRBJ2-1	TRBD2
CASSVLKSDRGKVYGYTF	TGTGCCAGTAGTGTCTTGAAATCCGACAGGGGAAAAGTCTATGGCTACACCTTC	TRBV19	NA	TRBJ1-2	TRBD1
CASSASRDYAEAFF	TGTGCCAGCAGTGCGTCCCGGGACTACGCTGAAGCTTTCTTT	TRBV6-1	NA	TRBJ1-1	NA
CASRGDQPQHF	TGTGCCAGCCGGGGGGATCAGCCCCAGCATTTT	TRBV28	many	TRBJ1-5	NA
CASSRETTGFGQETQYF	TGCGCCAGCAGCCGCGAAACGACAGGGTTCGGCCAAGAGACCCAGTACTTC	TRBV5-1	many	TRBJ2-5	TRBD1
CASSRLTDYGYTF	TGTGCCAGCAGTCGGTTAACGGATTATGGCTACACCTTC	TRBV6-1	many	TRBJ1-2	NA
CASRAAGLGINTGELFF	TGTGCCAGCAGAGCGGCGGGGTTGGGGATAAACACCGGGGAGCTGTTTTTT	TRBV27	NA	TRBJ2-2	NA
CATSAGPVSETQYF	TGTGCCACCAGTGCGGGCCCAGTTTCGGAGACCCAGTACTTC	TRBV24-1	many	TRBJ2-5	NA
CASKDRASRAEAFF	TGTGCCAGCAAAGACAGGGCGTCTCGAGCTGAAGCTTTCTTT	TRBV6-1	few	TRBJ1-1	TRBD1
CSAVLYEQYF	TGCAGTGCTGTACTTTACGAGCAGTACTTC	TRBV20-1	NA	TRBJ2-7	NA
CASSFYPSYEQYF	TGTGCCAGCAGTTTCTATCCCTCCTACGAGCAGTACTTC	TRBV27	many	TRBJ2-7	NA
CASSRGGSDTQYF	TGTGCCAGCAGCCGCGGGGGTTCAGATACGCAGTATTTT	TRBV7-3	many	TRBJ2-3	TRBD2
CASTGSGASGGEQYF	TGTGCCAGCACCGGTTCCGGGGCTAGCGGGGGCGAGCAGTACTTC	TRBV2	many	TRBJ2-7	TRBD2
CASSLRGLGTDTQYF	TGTGCCAGCAGTTTGAGGGGACTCGGCACAGATACGCAGTATTTT	TRBV27	many	TRBJ2-3	NA
CASSLRDVGTGELFF	TGTGCCAGCAGCCTAAGGGACGTCGGCACCGGGGAGCTGTTTTTT	TRBV11-1	many	TRBJ2-2	NA
CASSLPRGNTGELFF	TGTGCCAGCAGCTTACCTAGGGGGAACACCGGGGAGCTGTTTTTT	TRBV7-9	many	TRBJ2-2	NA
CASSPGTTSDTIYF	TGTGCCAGCAGTCCCGGGACAACAAGTGACACCATATATTTT	TRBV12-3/TRBV12-4	many	TRBJ1-3	NA
CASSLETGTHEQYF	TGTGCCAGCAGCCTCGAAACAGGGACCCACGAGCAGTACTTC	TRBV7-2	NA	TRBJ2-7	NA
CSVPGQSTDTQYF	TGCAGCGTCCCGGGACAGAGCACAGATACGCAGTATTTT	TRBV29-1	many	TRBJ2-3	TRBD1
CASSGGTGREDTQYF	TGCGCCAGCAGTGGGGGGACAGGGAGGGAGGATACGCAGTATTTT	TRBV10-1	many	TRBJ2-3	TRBD1
CASSGAGQGGNQPQHF	TGTGCCAGCTCCGGCGCAGGACAGGGGGGCAATCAGCCCCAGCATTTT	TRBV18	NA	TRBJ1-5	TRBD1
CAGSPGVDRGTEAFF	TGTGCCGGCTCACCAGGGGTCGACAGGGGCACTGAAGCTTTCTTT	TRBV18	few	TRBJ1-1	TRBD1
CAISQRPGTGGPGEKLFF	TGTGCCATCAGTCAACGTCCCGGGACAGGGGGCCCGGGTGAAAAACTGTTTTTT	TRBV10-3	NA	TRBJ1-4	TRBD1
CASSQSLDRELFF	TGTGCCAGCAGCCAATCATTGGACCGGGAGCTGTTTTTT	TRBV9	NA	TRBJ2-2	NA
CASSQRDRENTIYF	TGTGCCAGCAGCCAACGGGACAGGGAGAACACCATATATTTT	TRBV3-1	NA	TRBJ1-3	TRBD1
CATGQSTEAFF	TGTGCCACCGGACAGTCGACTGAAGCTTTCTTT	TRBV14	few	TRBJ1-1	NA
CASSQDPLGGYNEQFF	TGCGCCAGCAGCCAAGACCCCCTGGGAGGTTACAATGAGCAGTTCTTC	TRBV4-1	few	TRBJ2-1	NA
CSVVAPSYEQYF	TGCAGCGTTGTCGCGCCCTCCTACGAGCAGTACTTC	TRBV29-1	few	TRBJ2-7	NA
CASSDGDRGRPPQETQYF	TGTGCCAGCAGTGATGGGGACAGGGGGCGACCCCCCCAAGAGACCCAGTACTTC	TRBV2	few	TRBJ2-5	TRBD1
CASTRTVTLNTGELFF	TGTGCCAGCACCCGTACGGTAACCTTAAACACCGGGGAGCTGTTTTTT	TRBV12-3/TRBV12-4	NA	TRBJ2-2	NA
CASSLLQPGTANEKLFF	TGTGCCAGCAGTTTACTACAACCCGGGACAGCAAATGAAAAACTGTTTTTT	TRBV28	many	TRBJ1-4	TRBD1
CSVTPSSADTQYF	TGCAGCGTAACCCCCTCTTCTGCAGATACGCAGTATTTT	TRBV29-1	many	TRBJ2-3	NA
CASSYATGASGNTIYF	TGTGCCAGCAGTTATGCAACAGGAGCTTCTGGAAACACCATATATTTT	TRBV6-2/TRBV6-3	many	TRBJ1-3	NA
CASNAGGGYEQYF	TGTGCCAGTAATGCCGGGGGGGGCTACGAGCAGTACTTC	TRBV19	few	TRBJ2-7	TRBD2
CAWRRIRGGRNEQFF	TGTGCCTGGAGACGTATCAGGGGAGGTCGGAATGAGCAGTTCTTC	TRBV30	NA	TRBJ2-1	NA
CSVGTWGTTDTQYF	TGCAGCGTCGGAACATGGGGAACAACAGATACGCAGTATTTT	TRBV29-1	few	TRBJ2-3	NA
CASSDQLGGGGIQYF	TGCGCCAGCAGTGACCAACTCGGGGGAGGAGGCATTCAGTACTTC	TRBV10-1	few	TRBJ2-4	NA
CASSYSGGLAGEQYF	TGTGCCAGCAGTTACTCAGGGGGACTAGCGGGAGAGCAGTACTTC	TRBV6-5	few	TRBJ2-7	TRBD2
CASSKSGQNLQPQHF	TGTGCCAGCAGCAAATCGGGACAAAATTTGCAGCCCCAGCATTTT	TRBV5-5	many	TRBJ1-5	NA
CSVGTRHEQYF	TGCAGCGTGGGCACTAGACACGAGCAGTACTTC	TRBV29-1	few	TRBJ2-7	NA